The 25 T cell receptor beta chains given below trace back to one sample, sequenced in a study of T cell responses to AZD1222 COVID-19 vaccine. Using immunoSEQ multiplex PCR, the repertoire was profiled, and TCRdb retains in-frame clones only, with some absent. This sample has around 130,000 clones, with roughly 92% found just once. This specimen consisted of peripheral blood, obtained 28 days after the second AZD1222 dose. These receptor sequences come from an adult who received the AZD1222 COVID-19 vaccine.

This clone has only one observation. The chain recombines TRBV5-4 with TRBJ2-3, with D unclear. Germline V lookup: CDR1 SGHNT, CDR2 YYREEE (reference sequence). The CDR3 runs to 15 residues. The V end lost 4 bases, the J end lost 2 bases, and 14 bases lay between the germline ends. Written as DNA, the CDR3 is TGTGCCAGCAGCCCAGGTGGGATACTCACAGATACGCAGTATTTT. It translates to CASSPGGILTDTQYF.

V is TRBV6-5 and J is TRBJ1-2, with no clear D. CDR1 and CDR2 (germline): MNHEY, SVGAGI. Trimming shortened V by 2 bases and J by 5 bases, and 15 bases separated the two germline ends. The CDR3 sequence is 15 residues long. In DNA, the CDR3 is TGTGCCAGCAGTTACAACGTGTATCCCACTTATGGCTACACCTTC. Encoded protein: CASSYNVYPTYGYTF.

The gene calls are TRBV7-3 and TRBJ2-1; 11 bases map to TRBD2. This CDR3 is built from 16 residues. Germline V gene sequence: CDR1 SGHTA, CDR2 FQGTGA. V trimming: 5 bases; J trimming: 0 bases; junction bases outside the gene matches: 3. The CDR3 nucleotides read TGTGCCAGCAGCGCTACTAGCGGGAGCTCCTACAATGAGCAGTTCTTC. This codes for CASSATSGSSYNEQFF.

V is TRBV18 and J is TRBJ2-7; 9 bases fit TRBD1. The CDR3 runs 15 residues. Germline V CDR1 and CDR2: KGHSH, LQKENI. Unmatched junction bases numbered 10, after V lost 6 bases and J lost 4 bases. DNA for the CDR3: TGTGCCAGCTCTAGAACGCCGGGACAGGGTTACGAGCAGTACTTC. Its protein product is CASSRTPGQGYEQYF.

Only a few counts were recorded for this clone. The genes are TRBV6-5 and TRBJ2-1; 7 bases match TRBD1. V lost 0 bases and J lost 6; bases outside the gene matches: 5. This CDR3 spans 15 amino acids. Germline loops: CDR1 MNHEY, CDR2 SVGAGI. CDR3 nucleotide sequence: TGTGCCAGCAGTTACTCTCAGACAGGGAGCAATGAGCAGTTCTTC. As protein: CASSYSQTGSNEQFF.

The genes are TRBV9 and TRBJ1-3; D not resolved. Deletions cut 0 bases from V and 0 bases from J, with 10 bases between. Germline V gives CDR1 SGDLS, CDR2 YYNGEE. The CDR3 has 16 residues. CDR3 nucleotide sequence: TGTGCCAGCAGCGTAGATGAGGGCCGCTCTGGAAACACCATATATTTT. Encoded protein: CASSVDEGRSGNTIYF.

The chain combines TRBV27 with TRBJ2-1; TRBD1 is a possible D gene (6 bases). The ends were cut back, 4 bases at V and 11 bases at J, with 21 bases in the middle. This CDR3 has 15 amino acids. Germline V gives CDR1 MNHEY, CDR2 SMNVEV (reference sequence). CDR3: CASSSKTGPSKKQFF. In DNA form, the CDR3 reads TGTGCCAGCAGTTCGAAAACAGGGCCCTCGAAGAAGCAGTTCTTC.

This rearrangement joins TRBV6-5 to TRBJ2-1, with 8 bases lining up with TRBD2. The CDR3 has 15 residues. The trim removed 6 bases at V and 9 bases at J, leaving 13 bases unmatched. Germline V CDR1 and CDR2: MNHEY, SVGAGI. The DNA for the CDR3 is TGTGCCAGCAGCCTGGGACTAGGAGTCAAGAGTGAGCAGTTCTTC. This gives the protein CASSLGLGVKSEQFF.

The gene calls are TRBV5-4 and TRBJ2-3; 10 bases match TRBD2. The CDR3 runs to 15 residues. The germline CDR1 and CDR2 sequences are SGHNT and YYREEE (reference sequence). The ends lost 4 bases at V and 0 bases at J; junction bases unmatched: 2. The CDR3 DNA is TGTGCCAGCAGCCGGACTAGCGGTAGCACAGATACGCAGTATTTT. Translated, it gives CASSRTSGSTDTQYF. Full variable domain (remainder filled in from reference TRBV5-4 and TRBJ2-3): ETGVTQSPTHLIKTRGQQVTLRCSSQSGHNTVSWYQQALGQGPQFIFQYYREEENGRGNFPPRFSGLQFPNYSSELNVNALELDDSALYLCASSRTSGSTDTQYFGPGTRLTVL.

The gene calls are TRBV6-2 or TRBV6-3 and TRBJ1-2; D remains unclear. The V gene's germline CDR1 is MNHEY and CDR2 SVGEGT. Trimming shortened V by 2 bases and J by 6 bases, and 10 bases separated the two germline ends. The CDR3 contains 13 residues. Written as DNA, the CDR3 is TGTGCCAGCAGTTACCGGCAGAAGGATGGCTACACCTTC. It codes for CASSYRQKDGYTF.

The chain couples TRBV3-1 (or the pseudogene TRBV3-2) to TRBJ1-1; no clear D gene. The CDR3 extends over 14 amino acids. Between the trimmed V and J ends, which lost 1 base and 6 bases, there was a span of 12 bases. Germline lookup yields CDR1 LGHDT and CDR2 YNNKEL (reference sequence). The CDR3 reads CASSQVPISAEAFF. CDR3 nucleotides: TGTGCCAGCAGCCAAGTTCCCATCTCAGCTGAAGCTTTCTTT.

The rearrangement links TRBV7-9 to TRBJ1-5; no reliable D call. Germline V gene lookup returns CDR1 SEHNR and CDR2 FQNEAQ (reference sequence). V lost 1 base, J lost 6 bases, and 4 bases lay in between. The CDR3 length is 12 residues. The CDR3 protein is CASSLDSQPQHF. The CDR3 DNA is TGTGCCAGCAGCTTAGATAGTCAGCCCCAGCATTTT.

The chain carries TRBV4-3 and TRBJ2-4, with a tentative D call TRBD2 (5 bases). V was shortened by 0 bases and J by 5 bases, with 20 bases between the two germline ends. The length of the CDR3 is 18 residues. Germline V lookup: CDR1 LGHNA, CDR2 YSLEER. This CDR3 reads CASSQDPLQRNSQNIQYF. CDR3 in DNA: TGCGCCAGCAGCCAAGATCCGTTACAGCGGAATTCCCAAAACATTCAGTACTTC.

The genes are TRBV12-3 or TRBV12-4 and TRBJ2-2; the D is unclear. Between the trimmed V and J ends, which lost 5 bases and 1 base, there was a span of 5 bases. CDR3 length: 13 amino acids. This CDR3 reads CASSTMNTGELFF. Here the CDR3 DNA reads TGTGCCAGCAGTACTATGAACACCGGGGAGCTGTTTTTT.

The chain employs TRBV5-6 and TRBJ1-5; D perhaps matches TRBD1 (5 bases). Germline V gene lookup returns CDR1 SGHDT and CDR2 YYEEEE. V shed 3 bases and J shed 1 base, with 11 bases lying between them. This CDR3 region has 15 residues. The CDR3 here is CASSSRSGSNQPQHF. Here the CDR3 DNA reads TGTGCCAGCAGCTCGCGATCAGGGAGCAATCAGCCCCAGCATTTT.

The chain joins TRBV11-3 to TRBJ1-1, with D hard to call. Germline V CDR1 and CDR2: SGHNT, YENEEA. CDR3 length: 13 residues. V was trimmed by 0 bases and J by 3 bases, leaving 5 bases between them. The CDR3 DNA sequence: TGTGCCAGCAGCTTAGACAGACACACTGAAGCTTTCTTT. This sequence encodes CASSLDRHTEAFF.

The chain recombines TRBV6-2 or TRBV6-3 with TRBJ1-1; 8 positions match TRBD1. Trimming cost V 3 bases and J 1 base; bases outside gene matches: 4. This CDR3 is built from 15 residues. CDR1 and CDR2 (germline): MNHEY, SVGEGT. CDR3 DNA: TGTGCCAGCAGTTATGGTGGACAGGGGAACACTGAAGCTTTCTTT. Protein product: CASSYGGQGNTEAFF.

This chain joins TRBV27 and TRBJ2-2; no reliable D call. V lost 6 bases, J lost 4 bases, and 9 bases lay in between. This CDR3 region has 13 residues. Germline V gives CDR1 MNHEY, CDR2 SMNVEV (reference sequence). This CDR3 reads CASRRLGTGELFF. The CDR3 nucleotides are TGTGCCAGCAGGCGGCTGGGCACCGGGGAGCTGTTTTTT.

J is TRBJ2-1 and V is TRBV7-2, with 12 bases matching TRBD2. Germline loops: CDR1 SGHTA, CDR2 FQGNSA. V lost 3 bases and J lost 0; bases outside the gene matches: 6. The CDR3 has 18 amino acids. The CDR3 nucleotides are TGTGCCAGCAGCTTTCTCGGACTAGCGGGGACCTCCTACAATGAGCAGTTCTTC. Protein product: CASSFLGLAGTSYNEQFF.

This chain uses TRBV7-9 with TRBJ1-3; no definite D call. CDR1 and CDR2 from the germline V gene are SEHNR and FQNEAQ (reference sequence). The CDR3 is made up of 13 amino acids. Trimming shortened V by 3 bases and J by 3 bases, and 6 bases separated the two germline ends. DNA for the CDR3: TGTGCCAGCAGCTTGACCCTTGGAAACACCATATATTTT. Residues: CASSLTLGNTIYF.

The chain employs TRBV29-1 and TRBJ2-7, with 12 bases lining up with TRBD2. V gave up 7 bases and J gave up 7 bases; unmatched junction bases: 14. There are 15 residues in the CDR3. In germline, CDR1 is SQVTM, CDR2 ANQGSEA. The CDR3 DNA follows: TGCAGCGCCCTCGGGGCTAGCGGGAGGGCGGATGAGCAGTACTTC. Translated, it gives CSALGASGRADEQYF.

The gene calls are TRBV3-1 (or the pseudogene TRBV3-2) and TRBJ1-2; TRBD1 might be the D (6 bases). V was clipped by 0 bases and J by 5 bases, with 10 bases between them. The CDR3 extends over 14 amino acids. Germline V CDR1 and CDR2: LGHDT, YNNKEL (reference sequence). The CDR3 protein is CASSQDWTAYGYTF. The CDR3 nucleotides are TGTGCCAGCAGCCAAGACTGGACAGCGTATGGCTACACCTTC.

This clone occurred a few times. Here the CDR3 reads CASGATEAFF. The CDR3 DNA reads TGTGCTAGTGGCGCCACTGAAGCTTTCTTT. The chain uses TRBV12-5 and TRBJ1-1; D uncertain. The germline CDR1 and CDR2 sequences are LGHNT and FRNRAP. The ends were cut back, 6 bases at V and 4 bases at J, with 3 bases in the middle. This CDR3 has 10 amino acids.

The chain carries TRBV27 and TRBJ1-6; the D is unclear. CDR3 length: 14 amino acids. Germline V gene sequence: CDR1 MNHEY, CDR2 SMNVEV (reference sequence). The ends were cut back, 3 bases at V and 5 bases at J, with 8 bases in the middle. CDR3 sequence: CASSLRRDNSPLHF. The CDR3 DNA reads TGTGCCAGCAGTTTGAGGAGGGATAATTCACCCCTCCACTTT.

V is TRBV7-3 and J is TRBJ1-6, with 7 bases identical to TRBD1. The CDR3 sequence is 13 residues long. Germline V gives CDR1 SGHTA, CDR2 FQGTGA. J was trimmed by 9 bases and V by 4 bases; bases with no gene match: 3. CDR3 DNA sequence: TGTGCCAGCAGCTCAGGGACAGCTTCACCCCTCCACTTT. As protein: CASSSGTASPLHF. The full variable domain, rest sourced from reference TRBV7-3 and TRBJ1-6, is GAGVSQTPSNKVTEKGKYVELRCDPISGHTALYWYRQSLGQGPEFLIYFQGTGAADDSGLPNDRFFAVRPEGSVSTLKIQRTERGDSAVYLCASSSGTASPLHFGNGTRLTVT.